This T cell receptor beta chain is drawn from a study of blood T cell repertoires in COVID-19. Method: immunoSEQ multiplex PCR; TCRdb's copy keeps in-frame clones and lacks some. There are about 350,000 clones in the sample; more than 70% occur only once, and under 1.2% lies in the top ten. CDR3 length: 15 amino acids. Germline CDR1 reads SGHVS; CDR2 reads FQNEAQ. V lost 5 bases and J 0 bases, leaving 14 bases between the germline ends. The chain has TRBV7-8 and TRBJ2-7, with D tentatively TRBD1 (5 bases). The receptor's source is a woman younger than 45 who had been exposed to COVID-19. Sequencing input: PBMCs or T cells enriched from blood (not recorded which). CDR3 in DNA: TGTGCCAGCAGCCTAATTCCAGACAGCTCCTACGAGCAGTACTTC. It codes for CASSLIPDSSYEQYF.